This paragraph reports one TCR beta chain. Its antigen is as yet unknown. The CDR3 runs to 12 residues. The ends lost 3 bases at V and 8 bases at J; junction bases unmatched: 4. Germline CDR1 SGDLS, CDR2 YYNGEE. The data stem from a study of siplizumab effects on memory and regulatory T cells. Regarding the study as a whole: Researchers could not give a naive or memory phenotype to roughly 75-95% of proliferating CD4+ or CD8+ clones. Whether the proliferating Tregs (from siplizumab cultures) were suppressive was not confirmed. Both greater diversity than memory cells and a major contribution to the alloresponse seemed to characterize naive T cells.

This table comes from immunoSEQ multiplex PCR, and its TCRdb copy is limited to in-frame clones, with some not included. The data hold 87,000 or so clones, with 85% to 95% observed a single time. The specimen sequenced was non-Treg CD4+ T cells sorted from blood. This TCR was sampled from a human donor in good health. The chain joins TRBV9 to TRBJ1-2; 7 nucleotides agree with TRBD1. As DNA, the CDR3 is TGTGCCAGCAGCGAGGGGGCGCGGGGCTACACCTTC. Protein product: CASSEGARGYTF.